Below, 29 T cell receptor beta chains from the same sample are listed, as sequenced in a study of monozygotic twins with inflammatory bowel disease. TCRdb reprocessed the 5' RACE reads, keeping one entry per CDR3 protein, no DNA. The sample holds about 380,000 distinct CDR3 sequences. Sequenced: blood. The source of these receptors is a human donor with ulcerative colitis or Crohn's disease, or a healthy co-twin of an affected twin (not recorded which).

The CDR3: CASSQQGLAGVNTGELFF. The chain uses TRBV4-1 and TRBJ2-2; the D gene TCRdb calls, TRBD2, cannot be checked with no DNA. Germline CDR1 MGHRA, CDR2 YSYEKL. The CDR3 runs to 18 residues.

The gene calls are TRBV4-3 and TRBJ2-1; with no DNA, the TCRdb D assignment of TRBD2 cannot be verified. The V gene's germline CDR1 is LGHNA and CDR2 YSLEER. CDR3 length: 15 residues. CDR3 residues: CASRTSGESYNEQFF.

This rearrangement joins TRBV11-2 to TRBJ2-7; checking the TCRdb D call of TRBD1 is not possible without DNA. This CDR3 has 16 residues. CDR1 SGHAT and CDR2 FQNNGV come from the germline V gene. The CDR3: CASSLEVGQVTYEQYF.

CDR3 region: CASSLGRRSNTGELFF. The V gene is TRBV5-4, the J gene TRBJ2-2. Germline V lookup: CDR1 SGHNT, CDR2 YYREEE (reference sequence). The CDR3 totals 16 residues.

The chain joins TRBV7-9 to TRBJ2-7; TCRdb gives TRBD1 as the D gene, but with no DNA this cannot be confirmed. This CDR3 contains 15 residues. Germline V CDR1 and CDR2: SEHNR, FQNEAQ (reference sequence). CDR3 region: CASSTLGTGGYEQYF. Supplemented by reference TRBV7-9 and TRBJ2-7, the full variable domain reads DTGVSQNPRHKITKRGQNVTFRCDPISEHNRLYWYRQTLGQGPEFLTYFQNEAQLEKSRLLSDRFSAERPKGSFSTLEIQRTEQGDSAMYLCASSTLGTGGYEQYFGPGTRLTVT.

The V call is TRBV7-3, the J call TRBJ2-3. This CDR3 comprises 15 residues. From germline, CDR1 is SGHTA and CDR2 FQGTGA. The CDR3 sequence: CASSLSGVRTDTQYF.

The chain couples TRBV7-9 to TRBJ1-1. Germline CDR1 and CDR2: SEHNR and FQNEAQ (reference sequence). This CDR3 is 12 amino acids long. The CDR3 here is CASSLTLSEAFF.

This chain uses TRBV12-3 or TRBV12-4 with TRBJ2-5. This CDR3 has 11 residues. The CDR3 sequence is CASRMGETQYF.

V and J are TRBV28 and TRBJ2-1. CDR1 and CDR2 from the germline V gene are MDHEN and SYDVKM. This CDR3 contains 13 residues. Here the CDR3 reads CATRRSSYNEQFF.

The chain links TRBV7-9 to TRBJ2-7; there is no DNA to check the TCRdb D call of TRBD1. This CDR3 is 14 amino acids long. Germline V gene sequence: CDR1 SEHNR, CDR2 FQNEAQ (reference sequence). CDR3 sequence reads: CASSWGTRTYEQYF.

The gene calls are TRBV7-6 and TRBJ2-7; TCRdb lists TRBD2, though no DNA is available to test this call. CDR3 length: 15 amino acids. Germline CDR1 and CDR2: SGHVS and FNYEAQ. The CDR3 is CASSYAGTKGYEQYF. Drawing the rest from reference TRBV7-6 and TRBJ2-7, the complete variable domain is GAGVSQSPRYKVTKRGQDVALRCDPISGHVSLYWYRQALGQGPEFLTYFNYEAQQDKSGLPNDRFSAERPEGSISTLTIQRTEQRDSAMYRCASSYAGTKGYEQYFGPGTRLTVT.

This chain links TRBV29-1 with TRBJ1-1; TCRdb gives TRBD1 as the D gene, but with no DNA this cannot be confirmed. CDR3 length: 20 amino acids. Looked up from germline, CDR1 is SQVTM and CDR2 is ANQGSEA. CDR3 protein: CSVEDRLPGLSDRKNTEAFF.

The rearrangement links TRBV29-1 to TRBJ1-1; TCRdb designates TRBD1, a call that cannot be tested without DNA. The CDR3 sequence is 15 residues long. Germline-derived CDR1 and CDR2 are SQVTM and ANQGSEA. CDR3 in amino acids: CRGQSGFFEDTEAFF. The entire variable domain, with the rest obtained from reference TRBV29-1 and TRBJ1-1, is as follows: SAVISQKPSRDICQRGTSLTIQCQVDSQVTMMFWYRQQPGQSLTLIATANQGSEATYESGFVIDKFPISRPNLTFSTLTVSNMSPEDSSIYLCRGQSGFFEDTEAFFGQGTRLTVV.

The J gene is TRBJ1-1, the V gene TRBV12-3 or TRBV12-4. The CDR3 extends over 14 amino acids. The CDR3 sequence is CASSTRPMNTEAFF.

The chain joins TRBV18 to TRBJ2-7. This CDR3 spans 13 amino acids. Germline loops: CDR1 KGHSH, CDR2 LQKENI. CDR3 loop: CASSPTLLNEQYF. Full variable domain (outside the CDR3, taken from reference TRBV18 and TRBJ2-7): NAGVMQNPRHLVRRRGQEARLRCSPMKGHSHVYWYRQLPEEGLKFMVYLQKENIIDESGMPKERFSAEFPKEGPSILRIQQVVRGDSAAYFCASSPTLLNEQYFGPGTRLTVT.

The chain has TRBV29-1 and TRBJ1-4; TCRdb selects TRBD1, and the lack of DNA leaves this call unchecked. This CDR3 spans 14 amino acids. Per the germline V gene, CDR1 is SQVTM and CDR2 is ANQGSEA. CDR3 loop: CSVRLQGLNEKLFF.

The chain has TRBV9 and TRBJ2-3; TCRdb lists TRBD2, though no DNA is available to test this call. Germline V lookup: CDR1 SGDLS, CDR2 YYNGEE. This CDR3 has 16 amino acids. The CDR3: CASSDQGTSWSYTQYF.

V usage is TRBV24-1 and J usage is TRBJ1-2; with no DNA, the TCRdb D assignment of TRBD1 cannot be verified. Germline V gives CDR1 KGHDR, CDR2 SFDVKD. The CDR3 sequence is 15 residues long. The CDR3 loop is CATSDKKQGNYGYTF.

This sequence joins TRBV20-1 and TRBJ2-2; TCRdb picks TRBD2, but there is no DNA to check that call. The CDR3 sequence is 16 residues long. Germline assignment: CDR1 DFQATT and CDR2 SNEGSKA (reference sequence). The CDR3 region is CSAKRPSGGASGELFF.

The genes are TRBV27 and TRBJ2-1; the TCRdb call, TRBD1, lacks DNA for checking. This CDR3 has 13 residues. Germline V lookup: CDR1 MNHEY, CDR2 SMNVEV (reference sequence). This CDR3 is CASRQGTYNEQFF.

V and J are TRBV19 and TRBJ1-1; TCRdb indicates TRBD1, and absent DNA this call remains unverified. CDR1 is LNHDA, CDR2 SQIVND, per germline (reference sequence). The CDR3 spans 15 residues. This CDR3 reads CASNPRRQMNTEAFF. Drawing the rest from reference TRBV19 and TRBJ1-1, the complete variable domain is DGGITQSPKYLFRKEGQNVTLSCEQNLNHDAMYWYRQDPGQGLRLIYYSQIVNDFQKGDIAEGYSVSREKKESFPLTVTSAQKNPTAFYLCASNPRRQMNTEAFFGQGTRLTVV.

The chain employs TRBV27 and TRBJ2-5; the TCRdb call, TRBD2, lacks DNA for checking. CDR3 length equals 16 residues. CDR1 MNHEY and CDR2 SMNVEV come from the germline V gene (reference sequence). CDR3 residues: CASSLTQVAGAETQYF.

The CDR3 protein is CASSLNSGLAGFLTDTQYF. The V and J genes are TRBV11-2 and TRBJ2-3; the TCRdb call, TRBD2, lacks DNA for checking. The CDR3 consists of 19 residues. Germline V gene lookup returns CDR1 SGHAT and CDR2 FQNNGV.

The chain has TRBV20-1 and TRBJ2-7; the TCRdb D gene call, TRBD1, has no DNA to confirm it. The germline V gene has CDR1 DFQATT and CDR2 SNEGSKA (reference sequence). This CDR3 spans 15 amino acids. The CDR3 loop reads CSALKGAGDPYEQYF.

The rearrangement links TRBV2 to TRBJ2-1; TCRdb proposes TRBD1, but this gene call is untestable without DNA. The germline V gene encodes CDR1 SNHLY and CDR2 FYNNEI. The CDR3 contains 12 residues. CDR3 region: CASRDRGRREFF.

This rearrangement joins TRBV7-2 to TRBJ1-2. The V gene's germline CDR1 is SGHTA and CDR2 FQGNSA. The CDR3 sequence is 15 residues long. The CDR3 sequence is CASSLPGRSNYGYTF.

The chain has TRBV4-1 and TRBJ2-7; the D call from TCRdb, TRBD1, cannot be confirmed without DNA. This CDR3 is built from 14 residues. Per germline, CDR1 MGHRA and CDR2 YSYEKL. CDR3 loop: CASTPGTGFHEQYF.

The J gene is TRBJ2-3, the V gene TRBV5-6. This CDR3 spans 12 amino acids. Germline values: CDR1 SGHDT, CDR2 YYEEEE. The CDR3 loop is CASSERPDTQYF.

V gene TRBV7-2 combines with J gene TRBJ1-5; without DNA, the TCRdb call of TRBD1 cannot be checked. This CDR3 comprises 12 residues. Germline V gene data show CDR1 as SGHTA and CDR2 as FQGNSA. This chain's CDR3 is CASSSDSPTQHF. The full variable domain, its missing parts supplied by reference TRBV7-2 and TRBJ1-5, is GAGVSQSPSNKVTEKGKDVELRCDPISGHTALYWYRQSLGQGLEFLIYFQGNSAPDKSGLPSDRFSAERTGGSVSTLTIQRTQQEDSAVYLCASSSDSPTQHFGDGTRLSIL.